This TCR beta chain is drawn from a study of blood T cell repertoires in COVID-19. About the study: Specimens from acute and convalescent COVID-19 originated in the United States, Italy and Spain. T cells, B-cell-depleted T cells, or PBMCs supplied cDNA or gDNA.

Germline CDR1 and CDR2: SGHAT and FQNNGV. The CDR3 sequence is 14 residues long. Trimming took off 3 bases at V and 4 bases at J, with 10 bases between the two ends. In the original analysis: Nucleated cell number was recorded as an estimate derived from reference gene primer amplification. The method was immunoSEQ multiplex PCR; TCRdb's version includes in-frame clones alone and lacks a portion of them. The V and J calls and the clone size are those of that table, but D and trimming were determined from the DNA. The sample yields 95,000 to 150,000 clones, 70% to 85% seen once. Sequencing was carried out using peripheral blood. This TCR was sampled from a woman between 70 and 85 years old with acute or convalescent COVID-19. This chain uses TRBV11-2 with TRBJ2-1; tentative D call: TRBD1 (6 bases). DNA for the CDR3: TGTGCCAGCAGCTTGGACAGACAGTACAATGAGCAGTTCTTC. It yields the protein CASSLDRQYNEQFF.